This T cell receptor (beta chain) was recovered during a study of glioma-infiltrating T cells. Amplification of TCR alpha and beta CDR3 regions from RNA used iRepertoire nested multiplex PCR. Tissue mRNA or PBMC total RNA, roughly 85-450 ng, went into one-step reverse transcription and amplification. TCRdb re-analysed the multiplex PCR reads in MiXCR, keeping a single row per CDR3 protein. The sample has some 93,000 distinct CDR3 sequences; around 37% are singletons. In its sample, this clonotype was seen many times. The target antigen is unknown. Overall study results and limits: CDR3 overlap between tissue and blood was very small. Gliomas, especially low-grade, showed above-expected tissue-blood divergence; non-neoplastic patients showed below.

Unmatched junction bases numbered 9, after V lost 6 bases and J lost 8 bases. This CDR3 contains 15 residues. The V gene's germline CDR1 is MNHNS and CDR2 SASEGT. The gene calls are TRBV6-1 and TRBJ1-6; TRBD1 matches 8 bases. Sequencing was performed on glioma tissue, nonneoplastic brain tissue, or PBMCs (not recorded which). The sequence was obtained from a human donor with low-grade glioma or glioblastoma, undergoing nonglioma brain surgery, or in good health (not recorded which). DNA of the CDR3: TGTGCCAGCAGCAAAAGGACAGGGTCGGATTCACCCCTCCACTTT. It specifies CASSKRTGSDSPLHF.